This entry is about one TCR beta chain. PCR amplification relied on 60 Vbeta primers (plus 13 Jbeta primers). The data were produced by immunoSEQ multiplex PCR, yet TCRdb's version contains in-frame clones alone and is incomplete. The sample carries some 130,000 clones, 60% to 80% recorded once. The data derive from a study of cytomegalovirus exposure and HLA in healthy donors. The germline V gene encodes CDR1 PRHDT and CDR2 FYEKMQ (reference sequence). This CDR3 region has 15 residues. The ends were cut back, 1 base at V and 1 base at J, with 10 bases in the middle. The TCR was taken from a male donor in good health and CMV-seronegative. The material sequenced was PBMCs. The chain carries TRBV13 and TRBJ2-5; a weak D match, TRBD1 (6 bases). CDR3 protein: CASSLVTRGQETQYF. In nucleotides, the CDR3 is TGTGCCAGCAGCTTAGTTACCAGGGGCCAAGAGACCCAGTACTTC.